This passage covers 20 T cell receptor beta chains from one sample sequenced in a study of T-cell memory formation after mild COVID-19 (dated by TCRdb to the early 2020s). Library preparation was by 5' RACE. Data came from an Illumina NovaSeq 6000. Using fastp trimming at Q25 and MiXCR clonotype assembly, TCRdb reanalyzed the public sequencing data and kept in-frame beta chains. Merged by CDR3 protein, the rows form single entries marked with the most common genes and DNA. This sample lists about 190,000 distinct CDR3 sequences; approximately 30% were detected once. Jointly, the top ten make up over 9.5% of the sample. The source material was PBMCs or a T cell subset sorted from them (not recorded which). The receptor source for this set is an adult woman who had mild COVID-19 (a few samples of this study predate the infection). The sample titles of this study are shuffled in the database, so cell type and time point are left out; the donor was told from shared clones.

The chain recombines TRBV3-1 with TRBJ2-1; 9 nucleotides line up with TRBD2. The J segment lost 0 bases and the V segment lost 1 base, leaving 10 bases of the junction unmatched. The CDR3 sequence is 19 residues long. The germline CDR1 and CDR2 sequences are LGHDT and YNNKEL (reference sequence). CDR3 coding DNA: TGTGCCAGCAGCCAAGGGATCGAGAGAGCGGGGGGCTCCTACAATGAGCAGTTCTTC. Translated: CASSQGIERAGGSYNEQFF.

The chain carries TRBV18 and TRBJ1-1; 7 nucleotides match TRBD1. V lost 3 bases to trimming and J lost 4 bases; unmatched junction nucleotides: 8. Germline CDR1 reads KGHSH; CDR2 reads LQKENI. This CDR3 is 15 amino acids long. In DNA, the CDR3 is TGTGCCAGCTCACCGACAGGGACTCCGGGCACTGAAGCTTTCTTT. Encoded protein: CASSPTGTPGTEAFF.

The chain carries TRBV27 and TRBJ1-4; D ambiguous. This CDR3 has 13 amino acids. V was clipped by 4 bases and J by 8 bases, with 11 bases between them. CDR1 is MNHEY, CDR2 SMNVEV, per germline (reference sequence). The CDR3 region is CASSSLGREKLFF. The CDR3 DNA sequence: TGTGCCAGCAGTTCACTAGGGAGGGAAAAACTGTTTTTT.

The rearrangement uses TRBV5-1 and TRBJ2-1; 7 nucleotides match TRBD1. V dropped 2 bases and J dropped 8; count of bases not matched to a gene: 10. CDR3 length: 15 amino acids. Germline V gene lookup returns CDR1 SGHRS and CDR2 YFSETQ. The CDR3 protein is CASSLGKGAGDEQFF. In DNA form, the CDR3 reads TGCGCCAGCAGCTTAGGCAAGGGGGCCGGGGATGAGCAGTTCTTC. Combining the CDR3 with reference TRBV5-1 and TRBJ2-1 gives the whole variable domain KAGVTQTPRYLIKTRGQQVTLSCSPISGHRSVSWYQQTPGQGLQFLFEYFSETQRNKGNFPGRFSGRQFSNSRSEMNVSTLELGDSALYLCASSLGKGAGDEQFFGPGTRLTVL.

The table lists this clonotype with a few counts. This chain connects TRBV18 to TRBJ2-5; tentatively, D is TRBD1 (6 bases). The CDR3 runs 16 residues. Germline CDR1 and CDR2: KGHSH and LQKENI. Trimming took 6 bases from V and 4 from J, leaving 21 bases between them. CDR3 DNA: TGTGCCAGCTCTCTAAGGAGGACAGTCGGTGGAGAGACCCAGTACTTC. Its protein is CASSLRRTVGGETQYF.

This chain uses TRBV5-1 with TRBJ1-1, with 10 nucleotides matching TRBD1. Trimming at V came to 4 bases and at J to 1 base, leaving 4 bases not matched to a gene. CDR1 is SGHRS, CDR2 YFSETQ, per germline. The CDR3 has 15 residues. The CDR3 is CASSPGDRGNTEAFF. Here the CDR3 DNA reads TGCGCCAGCAGCCCGGGGGACAGGGGGAACACTGAAGCTTTCTTT.

This clonotype was picked up a small number of times. The gene calls are TRBV4-1 and TRBJ2-2; TRBD2 matches at 7 bases. The ends lost 0 bases at V and 3 bases at J; junction bases unmatched: 4. This CDR3 spans 16 amino acids. Germline lookup yields CDR1 MGHRA and CDR2 YSYEKL. The DNA for the CDR3 is TGCGCCAGCAGCCAAGAAGGCCTAGCGGACACCGGGGAGCTGTTTTTT. Protein: CASSQEGLADTGELFF.

The V call is TRBV5-1, the J call TRBJ2-2; 10 bases line up with TRBD1. Germline loops: CDR1 SGHRS, CDR2 YFSETQ. The V gene end was trimmed by 1 base and the J gene end by 4 bases; junction bases not matched to a gene: 4. The CDR3 loop spans 16 amino acids. The CDR3 DNA reads as TGCGCCAGCAGCTTGATGGGGACAGGGGCCACCGGGGAGCTGTTTTTT. Its protein is CASSLMGTGATGELFF.

The table lists this clonotype with a count of one. The rearrangement links TRBV1 to TRBJ2-7; TRBD1, as called in the table, went unchecked against the DNA. TRBV1 is designated a pseudogene. This CDR3 has 14 residues. The CDR3 coding sequence is TGCACCAGCAGCGTGGACACCCGGAGCTACGAGCAGTACTTC. Translation: CTSSVDTRSYEQYF.

The J gene is TRBJ2-1, the V gene TRBV11-2; tentatively, D is TRBD2 (6 bases). The germline CDR1 and CDR2 sequences are SGHAT and FQNNGV. This CDR3 comprises 14 residues. Trimming cost V 5 bases and J 6 bases, with 14 bases left between them. The CDR3 loop reads CASSRGRGINEQFF. The DNA for the CDR3 is TGTGCCAGCAGCCGGGGGAGAGGAATCAATGAGCAGTTCTTC.

The V gene is TRBV12-3 or TRBV12-4, the J gene TRBJ2-1; 7 bases agree with TRBD1. V gave up 2 bases and J gave up 5 bases; unmatched junction bases: 6. The CDR3 extends over 15 amino acids. Written as DNA, the CDR3 is TGTGCCAGCAGTTTACTCGGACAGGCCGACAATGAGCAGTTCTTC. Protein product: CASSLLGQADNEQFF.

This clonotype was counted only a few times. V usage is TRBV6-2 or TRBV6-3 and J usage is TRBJ1-2; TRBD1 might be the D (5 bases). V was cut by 6 bases and J by 6 bases, with 23 bases left in between. The CDR3 contains 16 residues. Per the germline V gene, CDR1 is MNHEY and CDR2 is SVGEGT. The CDR3, as DNA: TGTGCCAGCAGGTCATACGCCCTACAGGATCCTCATGGCTACACCTTC. It translates to CASRSYALQDPHGYTF.

V and J are TRBV5-1 and TRBJ2-2; D may be TRBD1 (7 bases). CDR3 length: 16 amino acids. CDR1 is SGHRS, CDR2 YFSETQ, per germline. V was pared by 2 bases and J by 6 bases, with 17 bases between. DNA of the CDR3: TGCGCCAGCAGCTTAGTAGGAGGGACAGTTGCCGGGGAGCTGTTTTTT. It translates to CASSLVGGTVAGELFF.

CDR3 nucleotides: TGCAGTGCTAGCCTTTCTACAGGGGCAGATACGCAGTATTTT. Its protein is CSASLSTGADTQYF. The chain recombines TRBV20-1 with TRBJ2-3; the match to TRBD1 covers 7 bases. CDR1 and CDR2 (germline): DFQATT, SNEGSKA (reference sequence). CDR3 length: 14 amino acids. V shed 3 bases and J 4 bases; nucleotides not matched to a gene: 7.

CDR3 nucleotide sequence: TGTGCCAGCAGCTCGAAGACACCCCTCCACTTT. It codes for CASSSKTPLHF. This rearrangement joins TRBV12-3 or TRBV12-4 to TRBJ1-6; D ambiguous. CDR3 length: 11 residues. Deletions cut 6 bases from V and 11 bases from J, with 8 bases between.

This clonotype was seen a handful of times. The V and J genes are TRBV3-1 and TRBJ2-1; 10 bases fit TRBD2. Germline CDR1 is LGHDT and CDR2 is YNNKEL (reference sequence). V was pared by 2 bases and J by 4 bases, with 5 bases of the junction left unmatched. The CDR3 length is 16 residues. This CDR3 is CASSQKAGGPYNEQFF. For the CDR3, the DNA is TGTGCCAGCAGCCAAAAAGCGGGGGGGCCTTACAATGAGCAGTTCTTC.

The genes are TRBV29-1 and TRBJ1-2, with D perhaps matching TRBD1 (5 bases). Trimming stripped 6 bases from V and 4 bases from J, with 21 bases between. The length of the CDR3 is 15 residues. Per germline, CDR1 SQVTM and CDR2 ANQGSEA. CDR3 DNA: TGCAGCGTCGTAGGGTTTACGGGGCGAAGCTATGGCTACACCTTC. Its translation: CSVVGFTGRSYGYTF.

This clonotype was observed a few times. The V gene is TRBV19, the J gene TRBJ2-1, with TRBD2 identical over 7 bases. This CDR3 region has 16 residues. Losses at the gene ends were 3 bases for V and 10 bases for J; bases not matched to a gene: 15. The V gene's germline CDR1 is LNHDA and CDR2 SQIVND (reference sequence). Here the CDR3 reads CASSIDGGGPRGEQFF. CDR3 bases: TGTGCCAGTAGTATCGACGGGGGAGGGCCCCGGGGGGAGCAGTTCTTC.

This clonotype appeared a few times. This chain joins TRBV5-6 and TRBJ2-1, with D uncertain. This CDR3 contains 14 residues. V dropped 4 bases and J dropped 6 bases, with 14 bases sitting between them. The V gene's germline CDR1 is SGHDT and CDR2 YYEEEE. DNA of the CDR3: TGTGCCAGCAGCCCGTCGTTTAAACTCAATGAGCAGTTCTTC. Translating it yields CASSPSFKLNEQFF.

V and J are TRBV4-1 and TRBJ2-2, with 8 nucleotides matching TRBD1. Per the germline V gene, CDR1 is MGHRA and CDR2 is YSYEKL. With V trimmed by 4 bases and J by 6 bases, 16 bases remained unmatched. This CDR3 region has 18 residues. CDR3: CASSLWTGTSAIAGELFF. The CDR3 DNA follows: TGCGCCAGCAGCCTCTGGACAGGGACATCAGCCATCGCCGGGGAGCTGTTTTTT.